One and the same sample provided the 10 T cell receptor beta chains below, sequenced in a study of T cells in Graves' hyperthyroidism and ophthalmopathy. RNA transcripts served as the template for amplifying TCR beta CDR3 regions. First-round RT-PCR targeting the TCR CDR3 was performed with the HTBI primer set. TCRdb re-derived calls from the multiplex PCR reads in MiXCR, one entry per CDR3 protein. The table shows hundreds of thousands of distinct CDR3 sequences, with approximately 20% occurring only once. Sequenced input: blood. Source of these receptors: a man aged 40-50 years with Graves' ophthalmopathy.

The chain has TRBV25-1 and TRBJ2-7, with 8 bases identical to TRBD1. This CDR3 is 14 amino acids long. Trimming cost V 3 bases and J 3 bases; bases outside gene matches: 4. Germline loops: CDR1 MGHDK, CDR2 SYGVNS. This chain's CDR3 is CASSDFTGGYEQYF. The CDR3 DNA is TGTGCCAGCAGTGATTTTACAGGGGGCTACGAGCAGTACTTC.

This clonotype was detected many times. This rearrangement joins TRBV30 to TRBJ2-1, with D perhaps matching TRBD1 or TRBD2 (5 bases each). The CDR3 sequence is 13 residues long. CDR1 and CDR2 (germline): GTSNPN, SVGIG (reference sequence). V gave up 0 bases and J gave up 7 bases, with 10 bases separating them. The CDR3 nucleotides are TGTGCCTGGAGTGTTTGGGGCGGGAATGAGCAGTTCTTC. Encoded protein: CAWSVWGGNEQFF.

The chain has TRBV3-1 and TRBJ1-2; D unclear. Trimming cost V 5 bases and J 6 bases, with 10 bases left between them. The germline CDR1 and CDR2 sequences are LGHDT and YNNKEL (reference sequence). This CDR3 is built from 12 residues. The CDR3 DNA reads as TGTGCCAGCAGCAAATCACGTGATGGCTACACCTTC. It codes for CASSKSRDGYTF. The full variable domain, rest sourced from reference TRBV3-1 and TRBJ1-2, is DTAVSQTPKYLVTQMGNDKSIKCEQNLGHDTMYWYKQDSKKFLKIMFSYNNKELIINETVPNRFSPKSPDKAHLNLHINSLELGDSAVYFCASSKSRDGYTFGSGTRLTVV.

V is TRBV4-3 and J is TRBJ2-1; 8 bases are a match to TRBD2. J was trimmed by 5 bases and V by 4 bases; bases with no gene match: 13. Germline lookup yields CDR1 LGHNA and CDR2 YSLEER. The CDR3 length is 17 residues. In nucleotides, the CDR3 is TGCGCCAGCAGCCCCAACCGGGGGGGGAGTTCCCACAATGAGCAGTTCTTC. Protein: CASSPNRGGSSHNEQFF.

The rearrangement joins TRBV15 to TRBJ2-1; 11 positions match TRBD2. The V segment lost 3 bases and the J segment 9 bases; nucleotides outside the gene matches: 7. This CDR3 comprises 15 residues. Per the germline V gene, CDR1 is LNHNV and CDR2 is YYDKDF (reference sequence). Here the CDR3 reads CATSRTDLAGGEQFF. The CDR3 bases are TGTGCCACCAGCAGGACGGATCTAGCGGGAGGTGAGCAGTTCTTC.

This rearrangement joins TRBV29-1 to TRBJ2-3, with D hard to call. CDR1 is SQVTM and CDR2 is ANQGSEA in the germline V gene. Trimming left V 7 bases short and J 3 bases short, with 8 bases between. The CDR3 has 11 residues. The CDR3, as DNA: TGCAGCGCCCTCAGTACAGATACGCAGTATTTT. Its protein is CSALSTDTQYF.

Only a few counts were recorded for this clonotype. The V and J genes are TRBV5-1 and TRBJ2-3; 11 bases line up with TRBD2. The CDR3 is 17 residues long. V lost 3 bases, J lost 0 bases, and 6 bases stayed unmatched. Looked up from germline, CDR1 is SGHRS and CDR2 is YFSETQ. CDR3 in amino acids: CASSSRTSGHSTDTQYF. As DNA, the CDR3 is TGCGCCAGCAGCTCCCGGACTAGCGGGCACAGCACAGATACGCAGTATTTT.

This clonotype showed up just a few times. This chain joins TRBV30 and TRBJ2-2; D is ambiguous. This CDR3 spans 15 amino acids. V was trimmed by 0 bases and J by 7 bases, leaving 15 bases between them. Germline V gene sequence: CDR1 GTSNPN, CDR2 SVGIG (reference sequence). The CDR3 nucleotides read TGTGCCTGGAGTGTATGGACCCTTAGTAACGGGGAGCTGTTTTTT. It translates to CAWSVWTLSNGELFF.

This clonotype showed up just a few times. This chain links TRBV5-1 with TRBJ2-1; the match to TRBD1 covers 8 bases. Germline trimming cut 4 bases from V and 7 bases from J; bases unmatched to any gene: 10. The CDR3 totals 15 residues. Germline V gene data show CDR1 as SGHRS and CDR2 as YFSETQ. CDR3 loop: CASSLTPRGPNEQFF. CDR3 bases: TGCGCCAGCAGCCTAACCCCCAGGGGGCCGAATGAGCAGTTCTTC.

The V call is TRBV7-6, the J call TRBJ2-2; 12 bases agree with TRBD2. Trimming removed 3 bases from V and 7 bases from J; junction bases left unmatched: 0. Germline V gives CDR1 SGHVS, CDR2 FNYEAQ. The CDR3 sequence is 14 residues long. CDR3 loop: CASSLTSGGGELFF. CDR3 bases: TGTGCCAGCAGCTTGACTAGCGGGGGCGGGGAGCTGTTTTTT.